The 31 T cell receptor beta chains below come from one sample, sequenced in a study of blood T cell repertoires in COVID-19. Only in-frame clones appear in the TCRdb table, and some are missing; sequencing was by immunoSEQ multiplex PCR. The table lists approximately 140,000 clones, 70% to 80% of them singletons. The sample was peripheral blood. The receptor source for this set is a man between 60 and 75 years old with acute or convalescent COVID-19.

V and J are TRBV6-5 and TRBJ1-3; D unresolved. V lost 2 bases and J 4 bases, leaving 6 bases between the germline ends. CDR1 and CDR2 (germline): MNHEY, SVGAGI. The CDR3 is 13 amino acids. Written as DNA, the CDR3 is TGTGCCAGCAGTTACGGCCTGGGAAACACCATATATTTT. Residues: CASSYGLGNTIYF.

The rearrangement joins TRBV28 to TRBJ1-1; D might be TRBD1 (5 bases). Germline V lookup: CDR1 MDHEN, CDR2 SYDVKM. The CDR3 covers 13 residues. Trimming took off 8 bases at V and 4 bases at J, with 14 bases between the two ends. The CDR3 is CASFSGQVTEAFF. DNA of the CDR3: TGTGCCAGCTTCTCAGGGCAGGTCACTGAAGCTTTCTTT.

The chain combines TRBV19 with TRBJ1-6; 9 bases are shared with TRBD1. V lost 8 bases, J lost 8 bases, and 10 bases stayed unmatched. The CDR3 contains 15 residues. Germline-derived CDR1 and CDR2 are LNHDA and SQIVND (reference sequence). This CDR3 is CASGAGTGIDSPLHF. In DNA form, the CDR3 reads TGTGCCAGTGGAGCCGGGACAGGGATTGATTCACCCCTCCACTTT.

The V and J genes are TRBV4-2 and TRBJ2-5, with TRBD2 matching 10 bases. The CDR3 totals 15 residues. The germline V gene has CDR1 LGHNA and CDR2 YNFKEQ. V shed 4 bases and J 3 bases; nucleotides not matched to a gene: 5. CDR3 bases: TGTGCCAGCAGCCGCCGACTAGCGGGTGAAGAGACCCAGTACTTC. Translated: CASSRRLAGEETQYF.

The chain is built from TRBV9 and TRBJ2-6; no clear D. Deletions cut 4 bases from V and 0 bases from J, with 8 bases between. The CDR3 spans 15 residues. CDR1 and CDR2 from the germline V gene are SGDLS and YYNGEE. CDR3: CASSTRSSGANVLTF. In DNA, the CDR3 is TGTGCCAGCAGCACACGGAGCTCTGGGGCCAACGTCCTGACTTTC.

The rearrangement uses TRBV18 and TRBJ2-7; D might be TRBD2 (6 bases). Germline V lookup: CDR1 KGHSH, CDR2 LQKENI. This CDR3 comprises 15 residues. The V end was cut by 2 bases, the J end by 3 bases, with 14 bases between. CDR3 amino acids: CASSPGRREIYEQYF. CDR3 nucleotide sequence: TGTGCCAGCTCACCAGGGCGGCGGGAAATCTACGAGCAGTACTTC.

This CDR3 reads CASSLAGGHEHTQYF. CDR3 DNA sequence: TGTGCCAGCAGCCTAGCGGGAGGGCACGAGCATACGCAGTATTTT. The rearrangement uses TRBV7-3 and TRBJ2-3; 12 bases map to TRBD2. The length of the CDR3 is 15 residues. V gave up 5 bases and J gave up 7 bases; unmatched junction bases: 7. Germline V gene data show CDR1 as SGHTA and CDR2 as FQGTGA.

This chain uses TRBV28 with TRBJ1-5; 11 bases line up with TRBD1. V lost 3 bases to trimming and J lost 7 bases; unmatched junction nucleotides: 5. Looked up from germline, CDR1 is MDHEN and CDR2 is SYDVKM. This CDR3 spans 15 amino acids. As DNA, the CDR3 is TGTGCCAGCAGTTTGCGGACAGGGGGCGGACAGCCCCAGCATTTT. This gives the protein CASSLRTGGGQPQHF.

DNA for the CDR3: TGTGCCAGCAGCCCCATCTCTAGCGACAATGAGCAGTTCTTC. It yields the protein CASSPISSDNEQFF. The chain links TRBV3-1 (or the pseudogene TRBV3-2) to TRBJ2-1, with D possibly TRBD2 on 6 matching bases. Germline V gives CDR1 LGHDT, CDR2 YNNKEL (reference sequence). The germline V and J ends were trimmed by 4 bases and 5 bases, with 12 bases remaining between them. The CDR3 length is 14 residues.

The J gene is TRBJ2-1, the V gene TRBV29-1; the match to TRBD1 covers 7 bases. This CDR3 region has 18 residues. Germline trimming cut 2 bases from V and 0 bases from J; bases unmatched to any gene: 13. The germline gives CDR1 SQVTM, CDR2 ANQGSEA. The CDR3: CSVERSTGALSSYNEQFF. The CDR3, as DNA: TGCAGCGTTGAAAGGAGTACAGGGGCCCTTTCCTCCTACAATGAGCAGTTCTTC.

The chain carries TRBV30 and TRBJ1-3; D call uncertain. Trimming stripped 0 bases from V and 8 bases from J, with 14 bases between. The CDR3 contains 14 residues. The germline V gene encodes CDR1 GTSNPN and CDR2 SVGIG (reference sequence). The CDR3 loop reads CAWSVPGIVYTIYF. The CDR3 DNA reads as TGTGCCTGGAGTGTCCCGGGGATTGTTTACACCATATATTTT.

The rearrangement links TRBV5-5 to TRBJ2-7, with D possibly being TRBD2 (6 bases). V gave up 2 bases and J gave up 2 bases, with 14 bases separating them. The CDR3 is made up of 15 amino acids. From germline, CDR1 is SGHKS and CDR2 YYEKEE (reference sequence). CDR3 bases: TGTGCCAGCAGCTTACTTCCCGGGAGTCCCTACGAGCAGTACTTC. Protein product: CASSLLPGSPYEQYF.

The chain has TRBV3-1 (or the pseudogene TRBV3-2) and TRBJ2-5; D may be TRBD2 (6 bases). Germline loops: CDR1 LGHDT, CDR2 YNNKEL (reference sequence). The length of the CDR3 is 14 residues. Trimming removed 1 base at V and 4 bases at J, with 10 bases between. CDR3 in DNA: TGTGCCAGCAGCCAAGGGAGGGTCATAGAGACCCAGTACTTC. Translated, it gives CASSQGRVIETQYF.

This chain connects TRBV9 to TRBJ2-1; 9 positions agree with TRBD2. Per germline, CDR1 SGDLS and CDR2 YYNGEE. This CDR3 comprises 16 residues. Trimming removed 3 bases from V and 4 bases from J; junction bases left unmatched: 8. DNA of the CDR3: TGTGCCAGCAGCGCGCAATCGGGACTAGCTTACAATGAGCAGTTCTTC. Translation gives CASSAQSGLAYNEQFF.

The rearrangement joins TRBV28 to TRBJ1-1, with D unclear. The CDR3 covers 14 residues. From germline, CDR1 is MDHEN and CDR2 SYDVKM. The V end was cut by 6 bases, the J end by 4 bases, with 15 bases between. This chain's CDR3 is CASSPATGGTEAFF. CDR3 DNA sequence: TGTGCCAGCAGCCCCGCGACTGGAGGCACTGAAGCTTTCTTT.

This clone was found a few times. The chain couples TRBV6-5 to TRBJ1-4; TRBD1 aligns across 7 bases. In germline, CDR1 is MNHEY, CDR2 SVGAGI. Trimming took 0 bases from V and 7 from J; bases not matched to a gene: 5. The CDR3 extends over 15 amino acids. The CDR3 here is CASSYSTQGGEKLFF. The CDR3 nucleotides are TGTGCCAGCAGTTACTCGACGCAGGGGGGTGAAAAACTGTTTTTT.

The chain joins TRBV7-2 to TRBJ1-5; D gene ambiguous. Trimming left V 5 bases short and J 2 bases short, with 7 bases between. Germline CDR1 is SGHTA and CDR2 is FQGNSA. The CDR3 is made up of 13 amino acids. In nucleotides, the CDR3 is TGTGCCAGCAGCCCTAGCGGCAATCAGCCCCAGCATTTT. It codes for CASSPSGNQPQHF.

The chain has TRBV5-1 and TRBJ1-1; TRBD1 might be the D (5 bases). CDR3 size: 15 residues. Per germline, CDR1 SGHRS and CDR2 YFSETQ. Trimming stripped 4 bases from V and 2 bases from J, with 15 bases between. CDR3 sequence reads: CASSGGTTVNTEAFF. Here the CDR3 DNA reads TGCGCCAGCAGCGGGGGGACGACAGTAAACACTGAAGCTTTCTTT.

The chain uses TRBV7-8 and TRBJ1-1; D ambiguous. The germline V gene encodes CDR1 SGHVS and CDR2 FQNEAQ. V was trimmed by 5 bases and J by 2 bases, leaving 9 bases between them. The CDR3 totals 13 residues. DNA for the CDR3: TGTGCCAGCAGCCCAAATCATAACACTGAAGCTTTCTTT. Its translation is CASSPNHNTEAFF. The full variable domain, its missing parts supplied by reference TRBV7-8 and TRBJ1-1, is GAGVSQSPRYKVAKRGQDVALRCDPISGHVSLFWYQQALGQGPEFLTYFQNEAQLDKSGLPSDRFFAERPEGSVSTLKIQRTQQEDSAVYLCASSPNHNTEAFFGQGTRLTVV.

The V gene is TRBV11-2, the J gene TRBJ1-5, with 7 bases lining up with TRBD1. The V gene's germline CDR1 is SGHAT and CDR2 FQNNGV. CDR3 length: 15 amino acids. V shed 5 bases, J shed 1 base, and the junction held 5 bases outside the gene matches. CDR3 amino acids: CASSQDRQSNQPQHF. Written as DNA, the CDR3 is TGTGCCAGCAGCCAGGACAGGCAAAGCAATCAGCCCCAGCATTTT. Looking up the rest from reference TRBV11-2 and TRBJ1-5 gives the full variable domain: EAGVAQSPRYKIIEKRQSVAFWCNPISGHATLYWYQQILGQGPKLLIQFQNNGVVDDSQLPKDRFSAERLKGVDSTLKIQPAKLEDSAVYLCASSQDRQSNQPQHFGDGTRLSIL.

The chain employs TRBV28 and TRBJ1-1; perhaps TRBD1 as D (6 bases). CDR3 length equals 13 residues. Per germline, CDR1 MDHEN and CDR2 SYDVKM. V lost 6 bases to trimming and J lost 4 bases, with 12 bases between them. Here the CDR3 DNA reads TGTGCCAGCAGCCTTCCAGGGGTCACTGAAGCTTTCTTT. It encodes CASSLPGVTEAFF.

The rearrangement links TRBV1 to TRBJ1-1. TRBV1 corresponds to a pseudogene. The CDR3 runs 15 residues. CDR3 sequence (DNA): TGCACCAGCAGCCAGGGGGTGCGGGGGAACACTGAAGCTTTCTTT. It yields the protein CTSSQGVRGNTEAFF.

J is TRBJ2-1 and V is TRBV4-3; 14 bases agree with TRBD2. Germline V gene sequence: CDR1 LGHNA, CDR2 YSLEER. There are 17 residues in the CDR3. V gave up 4 bases and J gave up 0 bases; unmatched junction bases: 2. For the CDR3, the DNA is TGCGCCAGCAGCCTAGGGACTAGCGGGAGCTCCTACAATGAGCAGTTCTTC. Its protein product is CASSLGTSGSSYNEQFF.

In this sample, this clone turned up once. The DNA of the CDR3 is TGTGCCAGCAGCTTGGGGGGCAGGGGGGCAAATCAGCCCCAGCATTTT. This gives the protein CASSLGGRGANQPQHF. This chain links TRBV5-4 with TRBJ1-5; 7 bases match TRBD1. The CDR3 covers 16 residues. V was clipped by 0 bases and J by 4 bases; unmatched bases: 7. The germline gives CDR1 SGHNT, CDR2 YYREEE (reference sequence).

Concerning this clone: Other DNA variants within this sample encode the same CDR3. This chain uses TRBV12-3 or TRBV12-4 with TRBJ1-1; TRBD1 might be the D (5 bases). V lost 6 bases, J lost 1 base, and 9 bases lay in between. This CDR3 has 13 amino acids. The CDR3 sequence: CASSLQGNTEAFF. The CDR3 DNA is TGTGCCAGCAGCCTGCAGGGGAACACTGAAGCTTTCTTT.

This chain links TRBV5-6 with TRBJ1-2, with TRBD1 matching over 8 bases. This CDR3 region has 13 residues. V gave up 0 bases and J gave up 5 bases; unmatched junction bases: 0. The germline V gene encodes CDR1 SGHDT and CDR2 YYEEEE. The CDR3 bases are TGTGCCAGCAGCTTGGGGACAGGGTATGGCTACACCTTC. The encoded protein is CASSLGTGYGYTF.

The chain is built from TRBV14 and TRBJ2-7; 7 bases are a match to TRBD1. This CDR3 contains 17 residues. Germline V gene lookup returns CDR1 SGHDN and CDR2 FVKESK. V was clipped by 0 bases and J by 3 bases; unmatched bases: 11. The CDR3 loop is CASSQDSGLGTVYEQYF. CDR3 nucleotide sequence: TGTGCCAGCAGCCAAGATAGTGGGTTAGGGACAGTCTACGAGCAGTACTTC.

The rearrangement uses TRBV5-4 and TRBJ1-1; D may be TRBD1 (6 bases). Germline CDR1 SGHNT, CDR2 YYREEE (reference sequence). This CDR3 is 15 amino acids long. Trimming shortened V by 4 bases and J by 1 base, and 14 bases separated the two germline ends. In nucleotides, the CDR3 is TGTGCCAGCAGCGGACCCGGACAGACGAACACTGAAGCTTTCTTT. Protein sequence: CASSGPGQTNTEAFF. Complete variable domain (other parts from reference TRBV5-4 and TRBJ1-1): ETGVTQSPTHLIKTRGQQVTLRCSSQSGHNTVSWYQQALGQGPQFIFQYYREEENGRGNFPPRFSGLQFPNYSSELNVNALELDDSALYLCASSGPGQTNTEAFFGQGTRLTVV.

With respect to this clone: At the DNA level, this CDR3 is encoded by other sequences in the same sample as well. The J gene is TRBJ2-2, the V gene TRBV19; 7 bases are a match to TRBD1. The ends lost 1 base at V and 1 base at J; junction bases unmatched: 0. The CDR3 loop spans 15 amino acids. Germline lookup yields CDR1 LNHDA and CDR2 SQIVND (reference sequence). CDR3 bases: TGTGCCAGTAGTATAGGACAGGGGAACACCGGGGAGCTGTTTTTT. As protein: CASSIGQGNTGELFF.

V and J are TRBV5-1 and TRBJ1-2, with 7 bases that match TRBD1. CDR1 is SGHRS, CDR2 YFSETQ, per germline. J was trimmed by 3 bases and V by 1 base; bases with no gene match: 3. CDR3 length equals 14 residues. The CDR3 region is CASSLTGQDYGYTF. CDR3 sequence (DNA): TGCGCCAGCAGCTTGACAGGACAGGACTATGGCTACACCTTC.

The V and J genes are TRBV5-4 and TRBJ2-1; 8 bases fit TRBD1. This CDR3 contains 15 residues. Germline CDR1 and CDR2: SGHNT and YYREEE (reference sequence). The V gene end was trimmed by 0 bases and the J gene end by 7 bases; junction bases not matched to a gene: 6. This CDR3 is CASSLETGGWNEQFF. In DNA, the CDR3 is TGTGCCAGCAGCTTGGAAACAGGGGGATGGAATGAGCAGTTCTTC.